The source of this TCR beta chain is a study of CD8 T cells in Susac syndrome. This clonotype appeared a few times. Random hexamers primed reverse transcription of about 0.5 to 1 ug RNA. The authors amplified TCR beta CDR3 across 54 Vbeta and 13 Jbeta using immunoSEQ multiplex PCR. MiXCR, run by TCRdb on the immunoSEQ multiplex PCR reads, gives a single entry per CDR3 protein. The top ten clones hold roughly 0.62% of a sample with tens of thousands of distinct CDR3 sequences, about 96% of them seen once. Germline values: CDR1 LGHNT, CDR2 FRNRAP. CDR3 length equals 16 residues. The trim removed 0 bases at V and 1 base at J, leaving 5 bases unmatched.

The source material was CD8+ T cells from PBMCs. The rearrangement uses TRBV12-5 and TRBJ2-7, with 8 bases that match TRBD2. This TCR was recovered from a human donor with Susac syndrome. The CDR3 reads CASGLVPLAASYEQYF. The CDR3 bases are TGTGCTAGTGGTTTGGTACCACTAGCGGCTTCCTACGAGCAGTACTTC.